The 21 T cell receptor beta chains given below trace back to one sample, sequenced in a study of cytomegalovirus exposure and HLA in healthy donors. The PCR ran on 60 Vbeta and 13 Jbeta primers. The data were produced by immunoSEQ multiplex PCR, yet TCRdb's version contains in-frame clones alone and is incomplete. The sample lists about 160,000 clones, around 80% seen once, with roughly 2% in the top ten. Material: PBMCs. These receptors came from a human donor in good health.

Only one count was recorded for this clone. The chain is built from TRBV25-1 and TRBJ1-1; tentatively, D is TRBD1 (6 bases). This CDR3 is built from 15 residues. Trimming stripped 1 base from V and 3 bases from J, with 12 bases between. Germline V lookup: CDR1 MGHDK, CDR2 SYGVNS. The DNA for the CDR3 is TGTGCCAGCAGTGAATGGGGGGGCGCGGACACTGAAGCTTTCTTT. This codes for CASSEWGGADTEAFF.

The chain links TRBV6-6 to TRBJ1-5; 9 bases agree with TRBD1. Unmatched junction bases numbered 10, after V lost 6 bases and J lost 4 bases. The CDR3 is made up of 16 amino acids. Per the germline V gene, CDR1 is MNHNY and CDR2 is SVGAGI (reference sequence). The CDR3 region has the DNA TGTGCCAGCAGCCCAAAATTGACAGGGGGAAATCAGCCCCAGCATTTT. It encodes CASSPKLTGGNQPQHF.

The V call is TRBV4-1, the J call TRBJ2-1; the match to TRBD2 covers 7 bases. The germline CDR1 and CDR2 sequences are MGHRA and YSYEKL. The CDR3 covers 12 residues. V lost 1 base and J lost 9; bases outside the gene matches: 0. The CDR3 loop reads CASSQGGGEQFF. The CDR3 coding sequence is TGCGCCAGCAGCCAAGGCGGGGGTGAGCAGTTCTTC.

This clone was found a few times. This chain uses TRBV6-5 with TRBJ1-1; TRBD1 aligns across 7 bases. The V gene end was trimmed by 4 bases and the J gene end by 1 base; junction bases not matched to a gene: 3. The germline gives CDR1 MNHEY, CDR2 SVGAGI. The CDR3 totals 14 residues. The CDR3 spells CASSLRGQNTEAFF. The CDR3 nucleotides read TGTGCCAGCAGTTTAAGGGGGCAGAACACTGAAGCTTTCTTT.

The chain joins TRBV10-2 to TRBJ2-3; D gene ambiguous. Per the germline V gene, CDR1 is WSHSY and CDR2 is SAAADI. Trimming left V 3 bases short and J 5 bases short, with 3 bases between. The CDR3 extends over 11 amino acids. CDR3 DNA: TGCGCCAGCAGTGACTTAGATACGCAGTATTTT. Its translation is CASSDLDTQYF.

The chain links TRBV7-2 to TRBJ2-7, with D possibly matching TRBD1 (6 bases). The CDR3 length is 16 residues. Trimming shortened V by 2 bases and J by 5 bases, and 19 bases separated the two germline ends. Germline-derived CDR1 and CDR2 are SGHTA and FQGNSA. CDR3 nucleotide sequence: TGTGCCAGCAGCTTACTAGGGGGATTGGGCTTCCACGAGCAGTACTTC. It yields the protein CASSLLGGLGFHEQYF.

The chain couples TRBV6-5 to TRBJ1-2, with D possibly being TRBD1 (6 bases). This CDR3 contains 13 residues. V was pared by 5 bases and J by 4 bases, with 11 bases between. Germline V CDR1 and CDR2: MNHEY, SVGAGI. As DNA, the CDR3 is TGTGCCAGCAGTAAAACAGGGAGCTATGGCTACACCTTC. Translation: CASSKTGSYGYTF.

This chain uses TRBV6-1 with TRBJ2-1; possibly TRBD1 for D (8 bases). The length of the CDR3 is 16 residues. Per the germline V gene, CDR1 is MNHNS and CDR2 is SASEGT. V was trimmed by 3 bases and J by 7 bases, leaving 19 bases between them. The CDR3 region is CASSDLSTGGGNEQFF. In DNA form, the CDR3 reads TGTGCCAGCAGTGATCTAAGTACAGGGGGGGGGAATGAGCAGTTCTTC.

This CDR3 reads CASSPLPGQGIRTIYF. In DNA, the CDR3 is TGTGCCAGCAGCCCTCTCCCCGGACAGGGTATACGGACCATATATTTT. The chain links TRBV7-2 to TRBJ1-3; 8 bases fit TRBD1. CDR1 is SGHTA and CDR2 is FQGNSA in the germline V gene. V gave up 5 bases and J gave up 10 bases; unmatched junction bases: 16. The CDR3 extends over 16 amino acids. The variable domain in full, with the rest retrieved from reference TRBV7-2 and TRBJ1-3, is GAGVSQSPSNKVTEKGKDVELRCDPISGHTALYWYRQSLGQGLEFLIYFQGNSAPDKSGLPSDRFSAERTGGSVSTLTIQRTQQEDSAVYLCASSPLPGQGIRTIYFGEGSWLTVV.

J is TRBJ1-2 and V is TRBV19, with D tentatively TRBD1 (6 bases). Germline-derived CDR1 and CDR2 are LNHDA and SQIVND (reference sequence). V dropped 2 bases and J dropped 2 bases, with 18 bases sitting between them. The length of the CDR3 is 17 residues. CDR3 in amino acids: CASSITWMGAQNYGYTF. CDR3 nucleotides: TGTGCCAGTAGTATAACATGGATGGGGGCGCAAAACTATGGCTACACCTTC.

This sequence joins TRBV4-1 and TRBJ2-6; the D is unclear. V was cut by 2 bases and J by 1 base, with 6 bases left in between. Per germline, CDR1 MGHRA and CDR2 YSYEKL. The CDR3 totals 15 residues. CDR3 nucleotide sequence: TGCGCCAGCAGCCAAACGGAGTCTGGGGCCAACGTCCTGACTTTC. This encodes CASSQTESGANVLTF.

The J gene is TRBJ2-2, the V gene TRBV13, with TRBD1 identical over 8 bases. The CDR3 contains 14 residues. The J segment lost 8 bases and the V segment lost 4 bases, leaving 6 bases of the junction unmatched. Looked up from germline, CDR1 is PRHDT and CDR2 is FYEKMQ (reference sequence). DNA of the CDR3: TGTGCCAGCAGCTCGACAGGGGAGTTTGGGGAGCTGTTTTTT. Translating gives CASSSTGEFGELFF.

The CDR3 loop is CASSPGTPTTNEKLFF. In nucleotides, the CDR3 is TGTGCCAGCAGTCCCGGGACACCGACAACTAATGAAAAACTGTTTTTT. V gene TRBV28 combines with J gene TRBJ1-4; weak D call: TRBD1 (6 bases). This CDR3 spans 16 amino acids. Germline V gene lookup returns CDR1 MDHEN and CDR2 SYDVKM. V lost 5 bases, J lost 0 bases, and 13 bases lay in between.

This chain links TRBV5-1 with TRBJ1-4, with 9 bases that match TRBD1. The germline V gene has CDR1 SGHRS and CDR2 YFSETQ. The CDR3 totals 16 residues. The V gene end was trimmed by 3 bases and the J gene end by 8 bases; junction bases not matched to a gene: 11. CDR3 bases: TGCGCCAGCAGCTGGGGGCGGGACAGGGATGGCGAAAAACTGTTTTTT. This codes for CASSWGRDRDGEKLFF.

This clone appeared a few times. V gene TRBV10-1 combines with J gene TRBJ2-7; 8 bases fit TRBD1. This CDR3 comprises 15 residues. Germline assignment: CDR1 WNHNN and CDR2 SYGVQD (reference sequence). With V trimmed by 5 bases and J by 3 bases, 9 bases remained unmatched. This CDR3 reads CASSSGTGGGYEQYF. The CDR3 DNA follows: TGCGCCAGCAGTTCCGGGACAGGTGGAGGCTACGAGCAGTACTTC.

The chain uses TRBV18 and TRBJ1-1; 7 bases match TRBD1. CDR1 and CDR2 (germline): KGHSH, LQKENI. Unmatched junction bases numbered 12, after V lost 8 bases and J lost 0 bases. The CDR3 consists of 16 residues. CDR3 in amino acids: CASHTGQRILNTEAFF. The CDR3, as DNA: TGTGCCAGCCATACGGGACAGAGAATCCTGAACACTGAAGCTTTCTTT.

The CDR3 protein is CASSWRFRSSYEQYF. CDR3 DNA: TGTGCCAGCAGTTGGCGATTCAGGTCTTCCTACGAGCAGTACTTC. V is TRBV6-5 and J is TRBJ2-7; the D is unclear. V lost 4 bases and J 1 base, leaving 14 bases between the germline ends. Per germline, CDR1 MNHEY and CDR2 SVGAGI. The CDR3 loop spans 15 amino acids.

The chain couples TRBV5-1 to TRBJ2-7, with D possibly matching TRBD1 (6 bases). Germline V gives CDR1 SGHRS, CDR2 YFSETQ. V was cut by 3 bases and J by 8 bases, with 21 bases left in between. This CDR3 has 15 amino acids. The CDR3 loop reads CASSSSGQRPGKQYF. The DNA of the CDR3 is TGCGCCAGCAGCTCCTCCGGACAGAGGCCGGGTAAGCAGTACTTC.

The chain uses TRBV2 and TRBJ2-5; 9 positions agree with TRBD2. V dropped 6 bases and J dropped 4; count of bases not matched to a gene: 12. Germline values: CDR1 SNHLY, CDR2 FYNNEI. The CDR3 length is 16 residues. CDR3 residues: CASRWRSGGSGETQYF. In DNA, the CDR3 is TGTGCCAGCAGATGGCGGAGCGGGGGGTCGGGAGAGACCCAGTACTTC.

The chain has TRBV7-9 and TRBJ2-1; TRBD2 aligns across 12 bases. Losses at the gene ends were 5 bases for V and 10 bases for J; bases not matched to a gene: 9. The germline CDR1 and CDR2 sequences are SEHNR and FQNEAQ (reference sequence). There are 15 residues in the CDR3. Here the CDR3 reads CASSPPRTSGNEQFF. The CDR3 nucleotides are TGTGCCAGCAGCCCCCCTAGGACTAGCGGGAACGAGCAGTTCTTC.

This chain connects TRBV27 to TRBJ2-1; D is possibly TRBD2 (6 bases). Trimming removed 5 bases at V and 7 bases at J, with 12 bases between. This CDR3 has 13 amino acids. Germline V gene sequence: CDR1 MNHEY, CDR2 SMNVEV (reference sequence). The DNA for the CDR3 is TGTGCCAGCAGTCCCCCAGGAGGGAATGAGCAGTTCTTC. Amino acids: CASSPPGGNEQFF.